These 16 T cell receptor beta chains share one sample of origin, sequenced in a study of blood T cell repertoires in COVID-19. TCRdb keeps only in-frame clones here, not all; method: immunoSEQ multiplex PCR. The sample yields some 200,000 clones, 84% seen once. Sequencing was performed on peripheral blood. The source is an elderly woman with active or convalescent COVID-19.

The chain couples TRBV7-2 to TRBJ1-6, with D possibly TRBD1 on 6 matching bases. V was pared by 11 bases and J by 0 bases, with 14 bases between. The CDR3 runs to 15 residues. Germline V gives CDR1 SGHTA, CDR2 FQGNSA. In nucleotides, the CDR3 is TGTGCCTCCAGAGGGGGATTCTCCTATAATTCACCCCTCCACTTT. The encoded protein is CASRGGFSYNSPLHF.

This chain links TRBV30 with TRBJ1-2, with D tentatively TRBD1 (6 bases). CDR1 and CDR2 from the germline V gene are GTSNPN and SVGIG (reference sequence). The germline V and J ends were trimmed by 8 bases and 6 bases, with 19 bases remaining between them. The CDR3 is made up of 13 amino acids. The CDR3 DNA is TGTGCCCAAAGCACAGGGAGAACAAATGGCTACACCTTC. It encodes CAQSTGRTNGYTF.

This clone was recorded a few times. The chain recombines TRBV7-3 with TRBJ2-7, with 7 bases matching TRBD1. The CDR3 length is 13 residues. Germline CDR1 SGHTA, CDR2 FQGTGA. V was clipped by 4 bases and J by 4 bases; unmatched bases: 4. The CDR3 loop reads CASSYRGGYEQYF. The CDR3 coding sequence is TGTGCCAGCAGCTACAGGGGTGGGTACGAGCAGTACTTC.

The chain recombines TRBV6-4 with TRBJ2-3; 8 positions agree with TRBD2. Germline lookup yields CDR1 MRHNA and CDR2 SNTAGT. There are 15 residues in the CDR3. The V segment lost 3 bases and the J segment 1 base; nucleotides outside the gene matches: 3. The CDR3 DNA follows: TGTGCCAGCAGTGAAAACGGGAGGGGCACAGATACGCAGTATTTT. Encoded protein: CASSENGRGTDTQYF.

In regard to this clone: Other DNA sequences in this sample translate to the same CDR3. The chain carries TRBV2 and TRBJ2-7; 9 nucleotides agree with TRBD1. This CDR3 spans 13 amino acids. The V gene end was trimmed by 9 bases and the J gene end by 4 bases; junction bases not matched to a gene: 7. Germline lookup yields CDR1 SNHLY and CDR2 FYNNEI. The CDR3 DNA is TGTGCCAGTACCGGGACAGGGATTTACGAGCAGTACTTC. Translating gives CASTGTGIYEQYF.

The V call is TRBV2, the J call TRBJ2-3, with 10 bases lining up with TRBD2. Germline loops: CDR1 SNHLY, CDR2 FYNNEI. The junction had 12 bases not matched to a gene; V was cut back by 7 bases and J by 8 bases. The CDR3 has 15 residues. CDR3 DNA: TGTGCCAGCAAGGAGGTCAGCGGGGGGGCCGGTACGCAGTATTTT. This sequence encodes CASKEVSGGAGTQYF.

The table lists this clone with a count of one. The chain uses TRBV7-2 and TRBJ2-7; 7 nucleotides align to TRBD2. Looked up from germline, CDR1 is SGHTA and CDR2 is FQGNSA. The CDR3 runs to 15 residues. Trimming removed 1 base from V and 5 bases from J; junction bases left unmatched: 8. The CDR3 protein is CASSLGGGSINEQYF. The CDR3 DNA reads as TGTGCCAGCAGCTTAGGGGGCGGGAGCATCAACGAGCAGTACTTC.

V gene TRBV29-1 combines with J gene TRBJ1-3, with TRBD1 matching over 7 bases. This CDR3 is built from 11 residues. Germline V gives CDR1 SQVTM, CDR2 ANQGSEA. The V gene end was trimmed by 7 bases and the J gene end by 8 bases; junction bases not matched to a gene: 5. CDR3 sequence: CSALGGHTIYF. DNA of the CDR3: TGCAGCGCCCTAGGGGGCCACACCATATATTTT. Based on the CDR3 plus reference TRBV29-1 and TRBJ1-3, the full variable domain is SAVISQKPSRDICQRGTSLTIQCQVDSQVTMMFWYRQQPGQSLTLIATANQGSEATYESGFVIDKFPISRPNLTFSTLTVSNMSPEDSSIYLCSALGGHTIYFGEGSWLTVV.

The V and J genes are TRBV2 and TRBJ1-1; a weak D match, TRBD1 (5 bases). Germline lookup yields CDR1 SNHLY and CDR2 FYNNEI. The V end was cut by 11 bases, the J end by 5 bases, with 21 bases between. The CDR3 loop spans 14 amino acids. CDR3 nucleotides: TGTGCCGGGGGGAAAGACGCCGGCGGTACTGAAGCTTTCTTT. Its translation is CAGGKDAGGTEAFF.

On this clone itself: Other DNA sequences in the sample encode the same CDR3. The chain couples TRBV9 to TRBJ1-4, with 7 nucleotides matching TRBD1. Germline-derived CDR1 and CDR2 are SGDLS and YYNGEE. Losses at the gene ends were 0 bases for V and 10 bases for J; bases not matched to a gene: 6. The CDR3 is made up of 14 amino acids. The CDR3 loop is CASSVGQGVGKLFF. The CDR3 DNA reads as TGTGCCAGCAGCGTAGGACAGGGTGTAGGAAAACTGTTTTTT.

Here the CDR3 reads CASSYNIYEQYF. As DNA, the CDR3 is TGTGCCAGCAGTTACAACATCTACGAGCAGTACTTC. The chain combines TRBV6-6 with TRBJ2-7; D gene uncertain. Germline V gives CDR1 MNHNY, CDR2 SVGAGI (reference sequence). This CDR3 has 12 residues. The V and J ends lost 2 bases and 3 bases respectively, with 5 bases between them.

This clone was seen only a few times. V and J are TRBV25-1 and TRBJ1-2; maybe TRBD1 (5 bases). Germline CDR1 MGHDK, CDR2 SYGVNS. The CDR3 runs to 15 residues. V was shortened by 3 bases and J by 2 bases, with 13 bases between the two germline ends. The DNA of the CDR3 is TGTGCCAGCAGTGACCCTGGGGCAGGGAACTATGGCTACACCTTC. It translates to CASSDPGAGNYGYTF.

In DNA, the CDR3 is TGTGCCAGCAGCCCGGGACAGGGGGACACTGAAGCTTTCTTT. Its protein product is CASSPGQGDTEAFF. This chain links TRBV2 with TRBJ1-1, with 11 nucleotides matching TRBD1. With 6 bases clipped from V and 3 bases from J, the junction kept 3 bases outside the gene matches. This CDR3 spans 14 amino acids. In germline, CDR1 is SNHLY, CDR2 FYNNEI.

The CDR3 DNA follows: TGCGCCAGCAGCTTGATGGCAGGGGAGGGGAACACTGAAGCTTTCTTT. Encoded protein: CASSLMAGEGNTEAFF. The rearrangement uses TRBV5-1 and TRBJ1-1; D perhaps matches TRBD1 (6 bases). This CDR3 comprises 16 residues. The germline V gene encodes CDR1 SGHRS and CDR2 YFSETQ. V gave up 1 base and J gave up 1 base, with 14 bases separating them.

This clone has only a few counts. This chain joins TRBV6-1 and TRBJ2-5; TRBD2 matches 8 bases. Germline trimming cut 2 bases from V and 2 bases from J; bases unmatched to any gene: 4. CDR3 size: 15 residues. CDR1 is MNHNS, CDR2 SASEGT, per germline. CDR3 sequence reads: CASSELRGGQETQYF. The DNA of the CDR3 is TGTGCCAGCAGTGAACTTCGGGGGGGGCAAGAGACCCAGTACTTC.

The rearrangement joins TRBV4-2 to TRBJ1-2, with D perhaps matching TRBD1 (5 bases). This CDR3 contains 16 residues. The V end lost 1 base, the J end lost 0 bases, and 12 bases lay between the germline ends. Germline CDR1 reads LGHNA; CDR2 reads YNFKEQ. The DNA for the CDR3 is TGTGCCAGCAGCCAAGGGCCACAGGCCACTAACTATGGCTACACCTTC. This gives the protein CASSQGPQATNYGYTF.